This T cell receptor (beta chain) comes out of a study of cytomegalovirus exposure and HLA in healthy donors. Overall study context: The 90 to 150 validation repertoires were produced on the same platform as the roughly 700 repertoires of the first cohort. This was reported in a later analysis.

Using immunoSEQ multiplex PCR, the repertoire was profiled, and TCRdb retains in-frame clones only, with some absent. The sample records roughly 150,000 clones, about 85% being singletons. General study points: Subsequent analysis revealed that first-cohort TCR clusters tended to co-occur in the 130 or so validation repertoires.

In germline, CDR1 is SGHRS, CDR2 YFSETQ. The CDR3 has 13 residues. V lost 4 bases, J lost 6 bases, and 11 bases lay in between. Donors came from a validation cohort of 95 to 150 subjects, distinct from the first 666-subject cohort. A word on this clone: Its cognate antigen is unknown.

The V and J genes are TRBV5-1 and TRBJ2-1; D may be TRBD2 (6 bases). The sequenced sample was PBMCs. The sequence derives from a young man in good health and CMV-seropositive. CDR3 sequence: CASSPGGFNEQFF. In DNA form, the CDR3 reads TGCGCCAGCAGCCCCGGGGGATTCAATGAGCAGTTCTTC.